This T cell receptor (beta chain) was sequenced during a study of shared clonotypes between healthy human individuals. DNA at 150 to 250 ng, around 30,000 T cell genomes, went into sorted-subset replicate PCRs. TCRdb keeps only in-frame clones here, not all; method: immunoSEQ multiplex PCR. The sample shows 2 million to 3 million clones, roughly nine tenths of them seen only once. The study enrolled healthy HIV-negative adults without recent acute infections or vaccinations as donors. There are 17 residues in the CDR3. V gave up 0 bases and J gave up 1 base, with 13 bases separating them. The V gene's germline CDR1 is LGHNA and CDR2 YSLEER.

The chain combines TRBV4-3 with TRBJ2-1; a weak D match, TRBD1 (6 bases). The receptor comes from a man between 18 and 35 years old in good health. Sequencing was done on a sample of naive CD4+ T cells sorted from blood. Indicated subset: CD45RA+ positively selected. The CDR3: CASSQDGQTRSYNEQFF. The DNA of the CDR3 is TGCGCCAGCAGCCAAGACGGACAGACGAGGTCCTACAATGAGCAGTTCTTC.